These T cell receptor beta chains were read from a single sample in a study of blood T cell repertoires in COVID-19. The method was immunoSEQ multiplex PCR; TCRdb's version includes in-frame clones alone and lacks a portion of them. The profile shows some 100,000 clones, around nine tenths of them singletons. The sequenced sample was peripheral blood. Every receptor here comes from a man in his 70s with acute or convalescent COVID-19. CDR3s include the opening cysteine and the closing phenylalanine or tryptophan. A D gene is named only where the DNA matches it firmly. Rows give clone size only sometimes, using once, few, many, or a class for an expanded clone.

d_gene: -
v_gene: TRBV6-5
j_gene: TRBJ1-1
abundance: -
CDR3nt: TGTGCCAGCAGCCTACCAGGGGTTCTCACTGAAGCTTTCTTT
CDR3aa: CASSLPGVLTEAFF

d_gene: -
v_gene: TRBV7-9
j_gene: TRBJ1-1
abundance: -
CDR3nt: TGTGCCAGCAGCTTCCTAGGATCCCCTGAAGCTTTCTTT
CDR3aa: CASSFLGSPEAFF

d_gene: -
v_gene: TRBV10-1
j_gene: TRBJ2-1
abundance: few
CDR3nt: TGCGCCAGCAGTGAGCGCGGGGCCGCCTACAATGAGCAGTTCTTC
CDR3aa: CASSERGAAYNEQFF

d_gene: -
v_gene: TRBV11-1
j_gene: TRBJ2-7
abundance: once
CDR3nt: TGTGCCAGCAGCCGATACCCACAGGGAAGGAACGAGCAGTACTTC
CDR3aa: CASSRYPQGRNEQYF

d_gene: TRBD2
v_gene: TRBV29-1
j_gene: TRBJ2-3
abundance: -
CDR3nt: TGCAGCGTTGGTCCTAAAGCGGGAGGTACAGATACGCAGTATTTT
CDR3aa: CSVGPKAGGTDTQYF

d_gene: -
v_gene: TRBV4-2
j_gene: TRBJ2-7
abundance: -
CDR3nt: TGTGCCAGCAGCCAAGGCGCGGAGTCTACCTACGAGCAGTACTTC
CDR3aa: CASSQGAESTYEQYF

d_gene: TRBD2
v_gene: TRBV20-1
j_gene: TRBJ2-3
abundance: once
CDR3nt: TGCAGTGCTTCGGGGGGTCCTACGCAGTATTTT
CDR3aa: CSASGGPTQYF

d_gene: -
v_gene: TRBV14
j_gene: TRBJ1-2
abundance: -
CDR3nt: TGTGCCAGCAGCCAAGACGGGAACTATGGCTACACCTTC
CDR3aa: CASSQDGNYGYTF

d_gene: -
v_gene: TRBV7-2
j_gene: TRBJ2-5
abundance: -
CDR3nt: TGTGCCAGCAGCCTTGACCTGAGGGAGACCCAGTACTTC
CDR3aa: CASSLDLRETQYF

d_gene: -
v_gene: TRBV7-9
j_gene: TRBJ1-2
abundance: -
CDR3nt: TGTGCCAGCAGGATAAACGGGGAGGGCTACACCTTC
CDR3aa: CASRINGEGYTF

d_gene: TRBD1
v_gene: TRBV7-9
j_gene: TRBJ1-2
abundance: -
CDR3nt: TGTGCCAGCAGACCGACAGGGGGCTATGGCTACACCTTC
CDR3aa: CASRPTGGYGYTF

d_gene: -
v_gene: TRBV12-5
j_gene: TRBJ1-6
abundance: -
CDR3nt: TGTGCTAGTGGTTTGGTAGTAGGCAGGCCCCTTTCACCCCTCCACTTT
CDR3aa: CASGLVVGRPLSPLHF

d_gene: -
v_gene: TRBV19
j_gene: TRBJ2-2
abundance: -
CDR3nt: TGTGCCAGTAGTATAGTTGGGCTTGCCGGGGAGCTGTTTTTT
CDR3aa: CASSIVGLAGELFF

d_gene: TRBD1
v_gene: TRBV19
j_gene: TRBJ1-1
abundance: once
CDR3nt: TGTGCCAGTATGGGACAGGGTTCCACTGAAGCTTTCTTT
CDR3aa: CASMGQGSTEAFF

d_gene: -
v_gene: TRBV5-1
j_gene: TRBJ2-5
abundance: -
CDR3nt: TGCGCCAGCAGCTTGGCGGTGTCCTTACAAGAGACCCAGTACTTC
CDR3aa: CASSLAVSLQETQYF

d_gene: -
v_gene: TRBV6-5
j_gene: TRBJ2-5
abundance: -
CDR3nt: TGTGCCAGCAGTTACTCGAGAACTAGTATAGAGACCCAGTACTTC
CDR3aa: CASSYSRTSIETQYF

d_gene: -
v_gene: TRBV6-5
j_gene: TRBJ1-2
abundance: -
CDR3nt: TGTGCCAGCAGTTATGGTCAGGGCGAAGTCTATGGCTACACCTTC
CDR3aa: CASSYGQGEVYGYTF

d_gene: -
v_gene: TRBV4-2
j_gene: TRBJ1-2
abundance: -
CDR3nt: TGTGCCAGCAGCCAAGGGGGCCTCTGGGGGGATGGCTACACCTTC
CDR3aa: CASSQGGLWGDGYTF

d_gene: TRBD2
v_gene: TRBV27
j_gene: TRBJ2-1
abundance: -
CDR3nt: TGTGCCAGCAGTTTGAGGGGACTAGCGGGGGTCAGCTCCTACAATGAGCAGTTCTTC
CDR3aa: CASSLRGLAGVSSYNEQFF

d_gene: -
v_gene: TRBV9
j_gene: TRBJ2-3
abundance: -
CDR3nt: TGTGCCAGCAGCGTAGTTAGCGGAGGAAGCACAGATACGCAGTATTTT
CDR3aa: CASSVVSGGSTDTQYF

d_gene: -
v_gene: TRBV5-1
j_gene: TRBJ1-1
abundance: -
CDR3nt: TGCGCCAGCAGCTATGGCAGCGCTAACACTGAAGCTTTCTTT
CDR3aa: CASSYGSANTEAFF

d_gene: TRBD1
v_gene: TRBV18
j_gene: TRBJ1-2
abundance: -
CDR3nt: TGTGCCAGCTCACCTGGGACAGGGGGCCGCCTTCAACCCACCCCAGCTTCTTATGGCTACACCTTC
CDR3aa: CASSPGTGGRLQPTPASYGYTF

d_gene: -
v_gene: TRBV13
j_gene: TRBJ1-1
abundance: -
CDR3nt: TGTGCCAGCAGCTTAGGCGGGTGGCAGAGGGCTGAAGCTTTCTTT
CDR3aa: CASSLGGWQRAEAFF

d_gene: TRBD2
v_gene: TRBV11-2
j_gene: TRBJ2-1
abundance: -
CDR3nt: TGTGCCAGCAGCATCACTAGCGGGAGCTCCTACAATGAGCAGTTCTTC
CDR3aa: CASSITSGSSYNEQFF

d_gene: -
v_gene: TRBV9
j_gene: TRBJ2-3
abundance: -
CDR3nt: TGTGCCAGCAGCGTAGTGGGCGGGACGGCAGATACGCAGTATTTT
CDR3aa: CASSVVGGTADTQYF

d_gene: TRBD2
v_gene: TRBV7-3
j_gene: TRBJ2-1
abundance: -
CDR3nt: TGTGCCAGCAGCTTTGGGAGCGGGAGGGCCAAGGAGCAGTTCTTC
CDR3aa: CASSFGSGRAKEQFF

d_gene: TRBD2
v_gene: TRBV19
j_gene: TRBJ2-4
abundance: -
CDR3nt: TGTGCCAGTAGTATTCGGGAGGGGACATCCAAAAACATTCAGTACTTC
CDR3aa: CASSIREGTSKNIQYF

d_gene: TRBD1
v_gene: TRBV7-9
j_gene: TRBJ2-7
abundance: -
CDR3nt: TGTGCCAGCAGCCTCCCGCCGGGACAGGGGTACTCCTACGAGCAGTACTTC
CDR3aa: CASSLPPGQGYSYEQYF

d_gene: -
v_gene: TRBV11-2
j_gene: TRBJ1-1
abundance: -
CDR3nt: TGTGCCAGCAGCTTTTTGGTCGGGGGAGGAACTGAAGCTTTCTTT
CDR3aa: CASSFLVGGGTEAFF

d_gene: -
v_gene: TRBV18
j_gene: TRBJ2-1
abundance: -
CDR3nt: TGTGCCAGCTCACCTGAGAGGCAGATTGAGCAGTTCTTC
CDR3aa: CASSPERQIEQFF

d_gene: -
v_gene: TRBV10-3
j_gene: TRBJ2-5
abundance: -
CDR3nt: TGTGCCGTAAGGGTGGGGGCCTCTGGACAAGAGACCCAGTACTTC
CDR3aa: CAVRVGASGQETQYF

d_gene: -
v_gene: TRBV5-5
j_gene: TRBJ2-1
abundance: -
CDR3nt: TGTGCCAGCAGCTTGGGGGCGCAGACCTACAATGAGCAGTTCTTC
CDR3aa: CASSLGAQTYNEQFF

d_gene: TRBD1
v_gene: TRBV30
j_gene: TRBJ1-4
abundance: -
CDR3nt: TGTGCCTGGAGGGGGACAGGTGGAAATGAAAAACTGTTTTTT
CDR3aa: CAWRGTGGNEKLFF

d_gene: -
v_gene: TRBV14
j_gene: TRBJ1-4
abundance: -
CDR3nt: TGTGCCAGCAGCCAACCAACACACGCCGAAAAACTGTTTTTT
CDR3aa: CASSQPTHAEKLFF

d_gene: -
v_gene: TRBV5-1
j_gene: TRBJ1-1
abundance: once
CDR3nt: TGCGCCAGCAGCTTGGACCAGCCGGGGACTGAAGCTTTCTTT
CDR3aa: CASSLDQPGTEAFF

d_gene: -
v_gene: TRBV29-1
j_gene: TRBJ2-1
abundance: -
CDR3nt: TGCAGCGTTGGGGGGACTCCAACATCCAATGAGCAGTTCTTC
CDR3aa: CSVGGTPTSNEQFF

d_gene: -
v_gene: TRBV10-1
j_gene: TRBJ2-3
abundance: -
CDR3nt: TGCGCCAGCAGTGAGAGGAGCGGTCCTAGCACAGATACGCAGTATTTT
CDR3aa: CASSERSGPSTDTQYF

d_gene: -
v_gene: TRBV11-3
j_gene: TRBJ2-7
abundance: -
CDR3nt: TGTGCCAGCAGCTTAGTTACAGGGATGGACTACGAGCAGTACTTC
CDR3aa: CASSLVTGMDYEQYF

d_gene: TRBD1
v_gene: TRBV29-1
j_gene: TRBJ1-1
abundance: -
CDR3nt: TGCAGCGTTCTTCCCCGGGACAGGGGAAGCAGTGAAGCTTTCTTT
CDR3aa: CSVLPRDRGSSEAFF

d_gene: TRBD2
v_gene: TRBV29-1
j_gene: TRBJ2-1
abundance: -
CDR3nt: TGCAGCGCCCGGGGGAGCGGGGGATACAATGAGCAGTTCTTC
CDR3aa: CSARGSGGYNEQFF

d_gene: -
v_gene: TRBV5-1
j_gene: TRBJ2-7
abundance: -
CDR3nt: TGCGCCAGCACCCCCCTGGCAGGGACACCCTACGAGCAGTACTTC
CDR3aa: CASTPLAGTPYEQYF

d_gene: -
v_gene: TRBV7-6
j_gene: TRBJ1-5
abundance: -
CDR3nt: TGTGCCAGCAGCTCGGGAGACAGTAGGGGCAATCAGCCCCAGCATTTT
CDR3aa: CASSSGDSRGNQPQHF

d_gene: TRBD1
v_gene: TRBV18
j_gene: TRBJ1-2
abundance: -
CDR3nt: TGTGCCAGCTCCTTCGACAGGGAATATGGCTACACCTTC
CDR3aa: CASSFDREYGYTF

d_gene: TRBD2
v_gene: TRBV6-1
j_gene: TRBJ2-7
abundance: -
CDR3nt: TGTGCCAGCAGTGAATGGAAACCCGGGACTAGCTCCTACGAGCAGTACTTC
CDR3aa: CASSEWKPGTSSYEQYF

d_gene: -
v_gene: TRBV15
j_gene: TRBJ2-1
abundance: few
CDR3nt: TGTGCCACCGCATGGGGGCTGTGGGGGGGCTCGGCCAATGAGCAGTTCTTC
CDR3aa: CATAWGLWGGSANEQFF

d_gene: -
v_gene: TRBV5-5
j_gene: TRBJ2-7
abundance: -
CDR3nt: TGTGCCAGCAGCTTGGCCTGGGGGCAGGAAGAGCAGTACTTC
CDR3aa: CASSLAWGQEEQYF

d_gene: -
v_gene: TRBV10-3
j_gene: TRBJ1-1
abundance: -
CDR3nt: TGTGCCATCAGAGATGGGGGCCTGAACACTGAAGCTTTCTTT
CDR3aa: CAIRDGGLNTEAFF

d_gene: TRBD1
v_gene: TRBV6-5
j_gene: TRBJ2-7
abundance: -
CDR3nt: TGTGCCAGCAGCGCCGACAGGGTATCCTTTTCCGAGCAGTACTTC
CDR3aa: CASSADRVSFSEQYF